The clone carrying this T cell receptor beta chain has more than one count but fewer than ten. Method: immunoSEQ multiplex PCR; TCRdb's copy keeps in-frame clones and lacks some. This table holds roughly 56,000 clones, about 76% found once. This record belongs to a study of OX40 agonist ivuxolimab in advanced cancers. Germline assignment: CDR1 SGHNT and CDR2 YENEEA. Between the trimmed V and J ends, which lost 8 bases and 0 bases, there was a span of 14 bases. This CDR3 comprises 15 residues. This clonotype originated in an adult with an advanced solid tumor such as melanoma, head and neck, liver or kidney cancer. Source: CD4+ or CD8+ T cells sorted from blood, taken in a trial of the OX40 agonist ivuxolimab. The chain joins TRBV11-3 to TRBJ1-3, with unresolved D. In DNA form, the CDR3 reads TGTGCCAGCTCTACTCCCGGGAGCTCTGGAAACACCATATATTTT. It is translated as CASSTPGSSGNTIYF.